A selection of T cell receptor beta chains follows, all from one sample in a study of blood T cell repertoires in COVID-19. Clones were sequenced by immunoSEQ multiplex PCR, and TCRdb holds only the in-frame ones, with some missing. The sample contains around 78,000 clones, 75% to 90% of which appear only once. What was sequenced was peripheral blood. Source of these receptors: a man aged 45-60 years with active COVID-19. The CDR3 runs from the conserved cysteine through the conserved F or W. A D gene is named only where the DNA matches it firmly. The size field is filled for only some rows; it gives once, few, many or a size class.

J gene	V gene	D gene	clone size	CDR3 protein	CDR3 DNA
TRBJ1-2	TRBV4-3	TRBD1	NA	CASSQGTANYGYTF	TGCGCCAGCAGCCAGGGGACAGCCAACTATGGCTACACCTTC
TRBJ1-4	TRBV7-9	TRBD1	NA	CASSGLRDRVATNEKLFF	TGTGCCAGCAGCGGACTCCGGGACAGGGTCGCAACTAATGAAAAACTGTTTTTT
TRBJ2-3	TRBV7-2	TRBD2	NA	CASSLGLASTDTQYF	TGTGCCAGCAGCTTGGGACTAGCGAGCACAGATACGCAGTATTTT
TRBJ1-5	TRBV19	TRBD1	NA	CASSIDLVTGQSNQPQHF	TGTGCCAGTAGTATAGATCTAGTGACAGGGCAAAGCAATCAGCCCCAGCATTTT
TRBJ2-5	TRBV27	TRBD1	NA	CASREPGQAQETQYF	TGTGCCAGCAGAGAACCGGGACAGGCCCAAGAGACCCAGTACTTC
TRBJ2-7	TRBV7-2	NA	NA	CASSLGVADYYEQYF	TGTGCCAGCAGCTTAGGGGTAGCAGACTACTACGAGCAGTACTTC
TRBJ2-7	TRBV18	TRBD1	NA	CASSPWDRANEQYF	TGTGCCAGCTCACCCTGGGACAGGGCGAACGAGCAGTACTTC
TRBJ1-2	TRBV5-4	TRBD1	NA	CASRGDRGYGYTF	TGTGCCAGCAGAGGGGACAGGGGATATGGCTACACCTTC
TRBJ2-7	TRBV7-2	NA	NA	CASSFTHFMDEQYF	TGTGCCAGCAGCTTCACCCACTTCATGGACGAGCAGTACTTC
TRBJ2-2	TRBV28	TRBD1	NA	CASSLTGTGTGELFF	TGTGCCAGCAGCCTAACCGGGACAGGGACCGGGGAGCTGTTTTTT
TRBJ2-5	TRBV13	NA	NA	CASSPRSPRVRTETQYF	TGTGCCAGCAGCCCCCGATCTCCGCGGGTACGGACAGAGACCCAGTACTTC
TRBJ1-1	TRBV18	NA	NA	CASSPRTGLNTEAFF	TGTGCCAGCTCACCACGCACAGGTTTGAACACTGAAGCTTTCTTT
TRBJ1-2	TRBV21-1	NA	NA	CASSSPRPDKSRQTPRANYGYTF	TGTGCCAGCAGCTCCCCCAGACCGGATAAAAGCAGACAGACCCCAAGAGCTAACTATGGCTACACCTTC
TRBJ2-2	TRBV28	TRBD2	NA	CASAKGGSTGELFF	TGTGCCAGCGCGAAGGGAGGGTCGACCGGGGAGCTGTTTTTT
TRBJ1-5	TRBV5-6	TRBD1	NA	CASSLEGAGNQPQHF	TGTGCCAGCAGCTTGGAGGGGGCGGGCAATCAGCCCCAGCATTTT
TRBJ1-1	TRBV28	NA	NA	CASETPGEPEAFF	TGTGCCAGCGAGACCCCAGGGGAACCTGAAGCTTTCTTT
TRBJ1-2	TRBV13	NA	NA	CASSLGSSLGYTF	TGTGCCAGCAGCTTAGGTTCTTCGCTAGGCTACACCTTC
TRBJ1-2	TRBV7-9	NA	NA	CASSIFDSYGYTF	TGTGCCAGCAGCATCTTTGACAGCTATGGCTACACCTTC
TRBJ1-6	TRBV19	NA	once	CASSITRRGFSNSPLHF	TGTGCCAGTAGTATAACCCGTCGGGGGTTTTCGAATTCACCCCTCCACTTT
TRBJ2-5	TRBV18	NA	NA	CASSPTRALEETQYF	TGTGCCAGCTCCCCGACGAGGGCATTAGAAGAGACCCAGTACTTC
TRBJ1-2	TRBV28	TRBD1	NA	CASSQTGTIGYGYTF	TGTGCCAGCAGTCAGACAGGGACGATCGGCTATGGCTACACCTTC
TRBJ2-3	TRBV11-2	NA	NA	CASSPLGGTTDTQYF	TGTGCCAGCAGCCCCCTTGGTGGCACCACAGATACGCAGTATTTT
TRBJ2-7	TRBV6-2/TRBV6-3	NA	once	CASSYSISGGSSYEQYF	TGTGCCAGCAGTTACTCGATCTCAGGGGGGTCTTCCTACGAGCAGTACTTC
TRBJ2-1	TRBV6-5	NA	NA	CASSQLTPYNEQFF	TGTGCCAGCAGTCAACTCACCCCGTACAATGAGCAGTTCTTC
TRBJ1-3	TRBV30	NA	NA	CAWLRGSGNTIYF	TGTGCCTGGCTGCGGGGCTCGGGAAACACCATATATTTT
TRBJ1-5	TRBV3-1/TRBV3-2	NA	NA	CASSKSGDSNQPQHF	TGTGCCAGCAGCAAATCGGGAGATAGCAATCAGCCCCAGCATTTT